This record looks at one TCR beta chain sequence and its context. Its antigen is currently unknown. Assay used: immunoSEQ multiplex PCR; TCRdb lists only in-frame clones, some missing. The table has 13,000 or so clones, 95% to 98% seen once. The data were taken from a study of T cell clonotyping in hematopoietic cell transplantation. Study conclusions and caveats: After transplant, recipient diversity fell while pathologically expanded clonotypes grew through day 180. Graft donor and pretransplant recipient Inverse Simpson Index values predicted broader posttransplant TCR diversity. Few recipient clonotypes overlapped donors; over 95% were de novo at given depth. Cells were unsorted, so CD4 and CD8 contributions were not separated.

Trimming left V 2 bases short and J 8 bases short, with 15 bases between. Germline lookup yields CDR1 MGHRA and CDR2 YSYEKL. The CDR3 covers 15 residues. The sample in question was peripheral blood mononuclear cells, obtained 30 days after allogeneic stem cell transplant. This receptor was identified in a female patient in her fifties who had an allogeneic stem cell transplant from an unrelated donor, so T cells may come from the graft donor. Some clones in this sample may be carry-over from other donors' samples. The V gene is TRBV4-1, the J gene TRBJ1-4; D remains unclear. The CDR3, as DNA: TGCGCCAGCAGCCAATGGGGTAGGACTTCCGAAAAACTGTTTTTT. Its protein product is CASSQWGRTSEKLFF.